This TCR beta chain was sequenced during a study of CD8 T cells in ankylosing spondylitis. The study, taken as a whole, reports: Some motif variants had been reported before (in reactive arthritis synovial fluid and blood). Blood from ankylosing spondylitis patients appeared to carry a characteristic roughly 8-variant TCR beta motif.

Libraries of TCR beta came from quantitative 5'-RACE with molecular barcodes. Using its own MiXCR run on the 5' RACE reads, TCRdb lists one record per CDR3 protein. The sample shows fewer than 550,000 distinct CDR3 sequences, about 5.4% of them seen only once. This clonotype was seen ten or more times. Its antigen is as yet unknown. From germline, CDR1 is DFQATT and CDR2 SNEGSKA (reference sequence). V lost 6 bases to trimming and J lost 1 base, with 9 bases between them. The CDR3 runs to 13 residues. Material for sequencing was blood, either unsorted or a sorted T cell fraction (not recorded which). The receptor was isolated from a male donor with ankylosing spondylitis. The chain combines TRBV20-1 with TRBJ1-4, with a tentative D call TRBD1 (6 bases). CDR3 DNA sequence: TGCAGTGCCCACAGGGAAACTAATGAAAAACTGTTTTTT. Amino acid sequence: CSAHRETNEKLFF.